Following are 21 T cell receptor beta chains from one sample sequenced in a study of shared clonotypes between healthy human individuals. This table comes from immunoSEQ multiplex PCR, and its TCRdb copy is limited to in-frame clones, with some not included. The repertoire holds about 79,000 clones, with under 65% as singletons. The sample comprised memory CD8+ T cells sorted from blood. Subset defined: CD45RO+ cells pooled with CCR7-negative TemRA cells. The receptor source for this set is a man younger than 45 in good health.

The chain has TRBV7-9 and TRBJ1-1, with no clear D. Trimming pared 2 bases from V and 7 bases from J, leaving 5 bases between. CDR1 is SEHNR, CDR2 FQNEAQ, per germline (reference sequence). This CDR3 is 11 amino acids long. In DNA, the CDR3 is TGTGCCAGCAGCTTAAGGTATGAAGCTTTCTTT. This gives the protein CASSLRYEAFF.

The chain recombines TRBV7-8 with TRBJ2-7; D not resolved. The CDR3 totals 12 residues. Trimming pared 7 bases from V and 0 bases from J, leaving 7 bases between. Germline lookup yields CDR1 SGHVS and CDR2 FQNEAQ. CDR3 loop: CASKALSYEQYF. In nucleotides, the CDR3 is TGTGCCAGCAAGGCTCTCTCCTACGAGCAGTACTTC.

J is TRBJ2-7 and V is TRBV7-9; D is ambiguous. Trimming stripped 2 bases from V and 6 bases from J, with 11 bases between. The CDR3 consists of 13 residues. Per germline, CDR1 SEHNR and CDR2 FQNEAQ (reference sequence). The CDR3 protein is CASSLFGESEQYF. CDR3 nucleotides: TGTGCCAGCAGCTTATTTGGGGAAAGCGAGCAGTACTTC.

CDR3 sequence: CASSPLTSGLYNEQFF. CDR3 nucleotides: TGCGCCAGCAGCCCACTGACTAGCGGGTTATACAATGAGCAGTTCTTC. V usage is TRBV10-2 and J usage is TRBJ2-1, with 10 positions matching TRBD2. Germline CDR1 reads WSHSY; CDR2 reads SAAADI. V was clipped by 6 bases and J by 4 bases; unmatched bases: 9. The CDR3 extends over 16 amino acids.

This clone was counted a few times. V usage is TRBV6-5 and J usage is TRBJ2-1, with 8 nucleotides matching TRBD2. This CDR3 contains 14 residues. Germline values: CDR1 MNHEY, CDR2 SVGAGI. J lost 5 bases, V lost 6 bases, and 6 bases had no gene match. CDR3 coding DNA: TGTGCCAGCAGCGGGACTAGTCTCCACAATGAGCAGTTCTTC. It yields the protein CASSGTSLHNEQFF.

The chain employs TRBV25-1 and TRBJ2-1; 9 nucleotides line up with TRBD2. Per germline, CDR1 MGHDK and CDR2 SYGVNS. The CDR3 is made up of 15 amino acids. V dropped 7 bases and J dropped 8; count of bases not matched to a gene: 12. The CDR3 DNA sequence: TGTGCCAGCAACCTCGGAGGGCTAGCGGGATATGAGCAGTTCTTC. This translates into CASNLGGLAGYEQFF.

This chain links TRBV7-8 with TRBJ2-1; D is unresolved. CDR3 length: 13 residues. V was clipped by 6 bases and J by 5 bases, with 11 bases between them. Looked up from germline, CDR1 is SGHVS and CDR2 is FQNEAQ. The DNA of the CDR3 is TGTGCCAGCAGAACAACAGAGGACAATGAGCAGTTCTTC. Translating it yields CASRTTEDNEQFF.

This clone showed up just a few times. The genes are TRBV19 and TRBJ1-2; 8 positions match TRBD1. Trimming at V came to 7 bases and at J to 0 bases, leaving 13 bases not matched to a gene. This CDR3 has 17 residues. CDR1 and CDR2 from the germline V gene are LNHDA and SQIVND (reference sequence). The CDR3 region has the DNA TGTGCCAGTACCACCCCTGAAACAGGGGGAGCTAACTATGGCTACACCTTC. Translating gives CASTTPETGGANYGYTF.

This rearrangement joins TRBV28 to TRBJ2-7, with no clear D. The length of the CDR3 is 12 residues. Germline V gene lookup returns CDR1 MDHEN and CDR2 SYDVKM. V was trimmed by 5 bases and J by 3 bases, leaving 8 bases between them. CDR3 sequence: CASSRADYEQYF. DNA of the CDR3: TGTGCCAGCAGTAGGGCGGACTACGAGCAGTACTTC. The full variable domain, completed using reference TRBV28 and TRBJ2-7, is DVKVTQSSRYLVKRTGEKVFLECVQDMDHENMFWYRQDPGLGLRLIYFSYDVKMKEKGDIPEGYSVSREKKERFSLILESASTNQTSMYLCASSRADYEQYFGPGTRLTVT.

The genes are TRBV10-2 and TRBJ1-2, with D perhaps matching TRBD1 (6 bases). The CDR3 spans 14 residues. Per the germline V gene, CDR1 is WSHSY and CDR2 is SAAADI. Trimming took off 6 bases at V and 7 bases at J, with 18 bases between the two ends. The CDR3 sequence is CASRGSLSGAGYTF. The DNA for the CDR3 is TGCGCCAGCAGGGGCAGTTTGTCAGGGGCTGGCTACACCTTC.

This clone was counted ten times or more. This chain links TRBV4-1 with TRBJ2-1; a weak D match, TRBD2 (5 bases). The length of the CDR3 is 13 residues. CDR1 MGHRA and CDR2 YSYEKL come from the germline V gene. V gave up 5 bases and J gave up 9 bases, with 14 bases separating them. CDR3 residues: CASSSRLGSEQFF. DNA for the CDR3: TGCGCCAGCAGCTCCAGGTTGGGGAGTGAGCAGTTCTTC.

V is TRBV7-6 and J is TRBJ2-1; 10 bases are shared with TRBD2. Germline CDR1 and CDR2: SGHVS and FNYEAQ. The V and J ends lost 8 bases and 6 bases, in that order; junction bases with no gene match: 7. This CDR3 is 14 amino acids long. CDR3 nucleotide sequence: TGTGCCAGCCGTTGGCTAGCGGGAGCCAATGAGCAGTTCTTC. Protein sequence: CASRWLAGANEQFF.

The chain uses TRBV7-9 and TRBJ1-2; D gene unclear. CDR3 length: 14 residues. V was pared by 1 base and J by 0 bases, with 6 bases between. The germline V gene has CDR1 SEHNR and CDR2 FQNEAQ (reference sequence). The CDR3 region is CASSLDAANYGYTF. The CDR3 DNA sequence: TGTGCCAGCAGCTTAGATGCGGCTAACTATGGCTACACCTTC.

This clone has only a few counts. The chain combines TRBV28 with TRBJ1-2; D uncertain. V was trimmed by 6 bases and J by 6 bases, leaving 11 bases between them. This CDR3 is built from 12 residues. From germline, CDR1 is MDHEN and CDR2 SYDVKM. In DNA form, the CDR3 reads TGTGCCAGCAGCCGCCCGGGCCATGGCTACACCTTC. This codes for CASSRPGHGYTF.

The rearrangement uses TRBV5-4 and TRBJ2-7; 9 bases are shared with TRBD1. J gave up 3 bases and V 3 bases, and 7 bases lay outside the gene matches. This CDR3 region has 15 residues. Germline CDR1 is SGHNT and CDR2 is YYREEE (reference sequence). This CDR3 reads CASSSGRDRDYEQYF. Written as DNA, the CDR3 is TGTGCCAGCAGCTCTGGAAGGGACAGGGACTACGAGCAGTACTTC.

This clone was detected a few times. The V and J genes are TRBV25-1 and TRBJ2-3, with D tentatively TRBD2 (6 bases). Germline V gives CDR1 MGHDK, CDR2 SYGVNS. The V and J ends lost 7 bases and 2 bases respectively, with 25 bases between them. This CDR3 has 18 amino acids. CDR3 region: CASNPAPGLLLHTDTQYF. The CDR3 coding sequence is TGTGCCAGCAACCCCGCCCCTGGACTACTATTACACACAGATACGCAGTATTTT.

The V call is TRBV11-2, the J call TRBJ1-5; D remains unclear. The germline V and J ends were trimmed by 4 bases and 1 base, with 8 bases remaining between them. This CDR3 comprises 14 residues. The germline V gene has CDR1 SGHAT and CDR2 FQNNGV. CDR3 in amino acids: CASSSEKSNQPQHF. CDR3 bases: TGTGCCAGCAGCTCAGAAAAGAGCAATCAGCCCCAGCATTTT.

V gene TRBV28 combines with J gene TRBJ1-5; D is unclear. The CDR3 has 16 amino acids. Per the germline V gene, CDR1 is MDHEN and CDR2 is SYDVKM. V dropped 2 bases and J dropped 2 bases, with 13 bases sitting between them. This CDR3 is CASSLPRSGGNQPQHF. CDR3 in DNA: TGTGCCAGCAGTTTACCCCGCAGTGGTGGCAATCAGCCCCAGCATTTT.

The rearrangement links TRBV9 to TRBJ1-3; D is undetermined. The CDR3 spans 14 residues. The germline CDR1 and CDR2 sequences are SGDLS and YYNGEE. V was shortened by 3 bases and J by 8 bases, with 15 bases between the two germline ends. The CDR3 sequence is CASSAEGFGDTIYF. DNA for the CDR3: TGTGCCAGCAGCGCAGAGGGTTTTGGGGACACCATATATTTT.

In this sample, this clone turned up a few times. The rearrangement links TRBV6-5 to TRBJ2-3; weak D call: TRBD1 (6 bases). The V end was cut by 4 bases, the J end by 6 bases, with 17 bases between. The CDR3 consists of 15 residues. Germline V CDR1 and CDR2: MNHEY, SVGAGI. Written as DNA, the CDR3 is TGTGCCAGCAGTTTCAGGGGCCAGCTTAAGGATACGCAGTATTTT. Its protein is CASSFRGQLKDTQYF.

About this clone itself: A read error may explain this, as a much larger clone is one base away. V is TRBV28 and J is TRBJ2-7; TRBD1 agrees at 7 bases. This CDR3 is built from 13 residues. After removal of 3 bases from V and 2 bases from J, the junction contained 1 base not matched to a gene. Germline CDR1 is MDHEN and CDR2 is SYDVKM. The DNA of the CDR3 is TGTGCCAGCAGTTTGACAGGGCCCTACGAGCAGTACTTC. Its protein product is CASSLTGPYEQYF. Together with reference TRBV28 and TRBJ2-7, the CDR3 gives the full variable domain: DVKVTQSSRYLVKRTGEKVFLECVQDMDHENMFWYRQDPGLGLRLIYFSYDVKMKEKGDIPEGYSVSREKKERFSLILESASTNQTSMYLCASSLTGPYEQYFGPGTRLTVT.